Sequencing of this T cell receptor beta chain was carried out in a study of spatial heterogeneity in lung cancer (dated by TCRdb to between 2019 and 2020). About the full investigation: Beta-chain transcripts were consistently detected in greater numbers than alpha-chain transcripts, which likely reflected higher beta-chain transcript abundance. In the raw uncorrected reads, each unique combination of TCR and UMI appeared more than ten times on average. In non-small cell lung cancer, the study made a quantitative comparison of TCR alpha and beta repertoires among multiple tumor regions, matched nontumor lung and blood. Nonsynonymous mutation counts, determined by whole-exome sequencing of tumor tissue, were related to TCR repertoire features. At surgery, both alpha and beta chains were TCR-sequenced in some 220 tumor regions, approximately 64 matched nontumor lung samples and over 50 PBMC samples.

The library relied on 5' RACE. Sequencing used a NextSeq 500. To allow correction of PCR and sequencing errors, the TCR library protocol tagged every TCR cDNA molecule with a unique molecular identifier. The original methods were these. TCR identification, UMI-based error correction and CDR3 extraction were all carried out with Decombinator tools. Expanded TCRs were defined as those above a frequency of 2 per 1,000, corresponding to the top 1% of the tumor frequency distribution. Rényi diversity was computed with the R vegan package after subsampling each repertoire 100 times to 5,000 TCRs. CDR3 similarity networks were built from amino acid triplet string-kernel similarity, connecting CDR3s with pairwise similarity above 0.82. TCRdb ran its own pipeline on the public reads, namely fastp trimming at Q25 and MiXCR clone calling, and kept in-frame beta chains. Entries that share a CDR3 protein sequence are merged under the most common genes and DNA. These V and J calls rely on TCRdb rather than the paper's analysis. Recorded for this sample are approximately 92,000 distinct CDR3 sequences; 12% of them occurred a single time. The ten largest clones add up to just over 40% of the sample.

What the work shows at the level of the full study, not this receptor alone: Additional single-cell paired TCR alpha and beta sequencing was considered necessary to confirm, at a functional level, the hypothesis that regional TCRs recognize regional mutations. Ubiquitous expanded tumor TCRs showed up in blood more often at tumor resection than at routine follow-up.

The time point tag for this specimen amounts to: sample taken at primary tumor resection. Donors were 72 patients with early-stage, untreated non-small cell lung cancer from the lung TRACERx cohort. TCR sequencing used whole RNA extracted from tumor and nontumor lung tissue, or from cryopreserved PBMC samples, without cell sorting. Only patients with enough RNA available from two or more tumor regions were chosen for TCR sequencing. Via the germline V gene (reference sequence), CDR1 is LNHNV and CDR2 YYDKDF. The CDR3 numbers 16 residues from cysteine through phenylalanine. The only DNA kept is the CDR3, 48 bases in frame from the first base. The V end gives up 1 base and the J end 3 bases, leaving 4 bases in the junction not matched to a gene. Points on this clonotype: Its antigen remains unidentified. Within one base of it there is no much larger clone, and no base qualities were kept.

The chain couples TRBV15 to TRBJ2-1, and 9 junctional nucleotides match TRBD2. Sequencing used PBMCs, obtained at surgery. This receptor was obtained from a male donor with early-stage non-small cell lung cancer. The CDR3 loop reads CATSRVLAGNYNEQFF. The base sequence is TGTGCCACCAGCAGAGTCCTAGCGGGGAACTACAATGAGCAGTTCTTC. The reference TRBV15 and TRBJ2-1 proteins fill in what lies around the CDR3, so the full variable domain reads DAMVIQNPRYQVTQFGKPVTLSCSQTLNHNVMYWYQQKSSQAPKLLFHYYDKDFNNEADTPDNFQSRRPNTSFCFLDIRSPGLGDTAMYLCATSRVLAGNYNEQFFGPGTRLTVL.